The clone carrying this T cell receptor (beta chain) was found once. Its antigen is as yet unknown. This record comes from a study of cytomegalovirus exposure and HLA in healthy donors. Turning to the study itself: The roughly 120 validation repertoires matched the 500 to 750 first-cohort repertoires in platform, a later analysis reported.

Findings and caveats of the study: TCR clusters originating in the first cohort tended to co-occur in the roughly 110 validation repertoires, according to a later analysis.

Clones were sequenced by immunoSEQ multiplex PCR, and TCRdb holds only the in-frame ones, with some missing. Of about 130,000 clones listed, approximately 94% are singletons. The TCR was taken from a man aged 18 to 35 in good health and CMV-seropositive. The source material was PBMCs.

The CDR3 region has the DNA TGTGCCAGCAGCTTCGAGGGGACTCACAATGAGCAGTTCTTC. Translating it yields CASSFEGTHNEQFF. V is TRBV7-2 and J is TRBJ2-1, with D possibly TRBD2 on 6 matching bases. V was trimmed by 3 bases and J by 5 bases, leaving 11 bases between them. Germline V gene lookup returns CDR1 SGHTA and CDR2 FQGNSA. The CDR3 contains 14 residues.